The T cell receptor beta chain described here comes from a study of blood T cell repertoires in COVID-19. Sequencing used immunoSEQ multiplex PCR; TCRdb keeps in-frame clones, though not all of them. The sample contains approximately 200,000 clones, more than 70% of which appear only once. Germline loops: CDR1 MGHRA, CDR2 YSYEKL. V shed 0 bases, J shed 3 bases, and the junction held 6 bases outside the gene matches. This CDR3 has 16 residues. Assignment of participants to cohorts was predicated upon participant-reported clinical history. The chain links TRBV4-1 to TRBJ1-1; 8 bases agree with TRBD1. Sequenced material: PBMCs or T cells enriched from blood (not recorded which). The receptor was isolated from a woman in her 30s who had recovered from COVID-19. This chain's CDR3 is CASSQELTGGYTEAFF. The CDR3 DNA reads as TGCGCCAGCAGCCAAGAGCTCACAGGGGGATACACTGAAGCTTTCTTT.